Listed below are T cell receptor beta chains from one sample, sequenced in a study of T-cell memory formation after mild COVID-19. Each CDR3 protein gets one entry after TCRdb re-called the 5' RACE reads with MiXCR. Of 200,000 to 300,000 distinct CDR3 sequences in the sample, 15% were seen once. The sequenced sample consisted of PBMCs or a T cell subset sorted from them (not recorded which). The receptors come from an adult woman who had mild COVID-19 (a few samples of this study predate the infection). Cell type and time point are not known. CDR3s include the opening cysteine and the closing phenylalanine or tryptophan. The order of the fields is CDR3 DNA, CDR3 protein, D gene, V gene, clone size, J gene. D genes are given only for firm matches. The size field is filled for only some rows; it gives once, few, many or a size class.

TGTGCCAGCAGCAAGAGGACGCAGTATTTT,CASSKRTQYF,.,TRBV21-1,few,TRBJ2-3
TGTGCCAGCAGCCAAGAGGACGCGCGACTAGCGGGGACCTACGAGCAGTACTTC,CASSQEDARLAGTYEQYF,TRBD2,TRBV3-1,.,TRBJ2-7
TGTGCCAGCAGCACTCAGGGGGCAGGGCGAACTGAAGCTTTCTTT,CASSTQGAGRTEAFF,TRBD1,TRBV6-6,few,TRBJ1-1
TGTGCCAGCAGCTTAGCGGGGGTGCTCGATACGCAGTATTTT,CASSLAGVLDTQYF,.,TRBV7-2,few,TRBJ2-3
TGTGCCAGCAACCTTAGACAGGGACGAGGCGGGGAGCTGTTTTTT,CASNLRQGRGGELFF,TRBD1,TRBV6-2/TRBV6-3,few,TRBJ2-2
TGTGCCAGCAGCTTCGGGGAAAATGAGCAGTTCTTC,CASSFGENEQFF,.,TRBV7-9,few,TRBJ2-1
TGTGCCAGCAGCTCGACTAGGCCGGGGGAGCTGTTTTTT,CASSSTRPGELFF,.,TRBV7-2,few,TRBJ2-2
TGTGCCAGCAGCTATCCGGTCGCTGAGACCCAGTACTTC,CASSYPVAETQYF,.,TRBV11-2,.,TRBJ2-5
TGTGCCAGCAGCGTATCCGGGACATTAGCCAAAAACATTCAGTACTTC,CASSVSGTLAKNIQYF,.,TRBV9,few,TRBJ2-4
TGTGCCAGCAGGCGCCAGGGGGGACAGTCAGAGACCCAGTACTTC,CASRRQGGQSETQYF,.,TRBV12-3/TRBV12-4,few,TRBJ2-5
TGCAGTGCTAGCCCCGGGGCGGACTATGGCTACACCTTC,CSASPGADYGYTF,.,TRBV20-1,few,TRBJ1-2
TGTGCCAGCGCAGCCCTGGGGGACTACACCTTC,CASAALGDYTF,.,TRBV7-9,.,TRBJ1-2
TGTGCCAGCAAAGTCGGGACAGGGTCAAACGAGCAGTACTTC,CASKVGTGSNEQYF,TRBD1,TRBV2,.,TRBJ2-7
TGCAGTGCTCCCAGGACGGCGAACTATGGCTACACCTTC,CSAPRTANYGYTF,.,TRBV20-1,few,TRBJ1-2
TGTGCCACCAGTGACTCCGGGACGGTTTCTGGAAACACCATATATTTT,CATSDSGTVSGNTIYF,.,TRBV24-1,many,TRBJ1-3
TGTGCCTGGAGTGATAGGGGGACTAACCAAGAGACCCAGTACTTC,CAWSDRGTNQETQYF,.,TRBV30,few,TRBJ2-5
TGTGCCAGCAGCCAAGGGAGGGGTGAGCAGTTCTTC,CASSQGRGEQFF,.,TRBV3-1,.,TRBJ2-1
TGTGCCTGGAGTTTAGGCGCAGCTGGGGCCAACGTCCTGACTTTC,CAWSLGAAGANVLTF,.,TRBV30,many,TRBJ2-6
TGTGCCAGCAGTCGACTGCGGGAGTTGTCCGGGGAGCTGTTTTTT,CASSRLRELSGELFF,TRBD2,TRBV7-6,.,TRBJ2-2
TGTGCCAGCAGCCAAGAACCACAAGAGACCCAGTACTTC,CASSQEPQETQYF,.,TRBV6-4,.,TRBJ2-5
TGTGCCAGCAACTTACTTCGGACGTACGAGCAGTACTTC,CASNLLRTYEQYF,.,TRBV6-1,few,TRBJ2-7
TGTGCCAGCAGCCAAGCGGACAGAGTCTCCTACGAGCAGTACTTC,CASSQADRVSYEQYF,.,TRBV3-1,once,TRBJ2-7
TGCAGCGTCGCTCCGACTAGCGGGAGTACAGATACGCAGTATTTT,CSVAPTSGSTDTQYF,TRBD2,TRBV29-1,.,TRBJ2-3
TGTGCCAGCAGCATCGACAGGGGAAACTACGAGCAGTACTTC,CASSIDRGNYEQYF,TRBD1,TRBV7-3,few,TRBJ2-7